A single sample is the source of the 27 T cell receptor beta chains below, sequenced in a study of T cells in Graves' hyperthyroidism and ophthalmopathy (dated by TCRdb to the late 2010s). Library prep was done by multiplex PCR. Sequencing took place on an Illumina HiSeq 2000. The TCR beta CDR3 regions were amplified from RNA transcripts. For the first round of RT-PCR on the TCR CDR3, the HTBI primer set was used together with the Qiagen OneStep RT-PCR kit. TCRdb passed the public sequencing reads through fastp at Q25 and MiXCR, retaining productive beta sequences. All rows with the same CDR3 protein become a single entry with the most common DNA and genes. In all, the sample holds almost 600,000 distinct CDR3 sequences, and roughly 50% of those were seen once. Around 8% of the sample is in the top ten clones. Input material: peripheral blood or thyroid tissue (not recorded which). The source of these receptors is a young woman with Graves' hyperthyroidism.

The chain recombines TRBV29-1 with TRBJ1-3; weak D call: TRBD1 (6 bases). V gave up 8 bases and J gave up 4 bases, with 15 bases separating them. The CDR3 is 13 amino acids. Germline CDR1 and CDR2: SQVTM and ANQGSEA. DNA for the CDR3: TGCAGCTTAGGATGGCAGGGGGGAAACACCATATATTTT. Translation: CSLGWQGGNTIYF.

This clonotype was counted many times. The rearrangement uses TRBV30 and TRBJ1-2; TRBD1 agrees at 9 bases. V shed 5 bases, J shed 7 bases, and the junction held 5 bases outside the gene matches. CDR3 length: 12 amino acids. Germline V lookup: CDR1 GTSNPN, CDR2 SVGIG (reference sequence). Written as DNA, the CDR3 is TGTGCCTGGTCCGGGACAGGGCCTGGCTACACCTTC. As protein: CAWSGTGPGYTF.

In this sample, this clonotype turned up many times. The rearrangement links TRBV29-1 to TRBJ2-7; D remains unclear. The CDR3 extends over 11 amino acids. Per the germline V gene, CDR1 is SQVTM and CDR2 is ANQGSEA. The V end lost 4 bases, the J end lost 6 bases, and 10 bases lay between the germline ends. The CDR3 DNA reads TGCAGCGTTGGCGTAGGAACCGAGCAGTACTTC. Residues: CSVGVGTEQYF.

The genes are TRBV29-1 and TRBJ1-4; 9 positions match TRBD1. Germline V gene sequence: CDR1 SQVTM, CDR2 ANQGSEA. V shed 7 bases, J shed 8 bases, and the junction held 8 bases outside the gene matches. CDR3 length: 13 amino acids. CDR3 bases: TGCAGCGCTAGACAGGGGGGGCGAGAAAAACTGTTTTTT. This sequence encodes CSARQGGREKLFF.

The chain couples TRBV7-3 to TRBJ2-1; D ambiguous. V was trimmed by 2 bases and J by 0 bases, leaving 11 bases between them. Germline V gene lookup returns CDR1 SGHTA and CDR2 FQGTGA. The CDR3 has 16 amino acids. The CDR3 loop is CASSLGWGSSYNEQFF. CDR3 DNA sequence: TGTGCCAGCAGCTTAGGGTGGGGAAGCTCCTACAATGAGCAGTTCTTC.

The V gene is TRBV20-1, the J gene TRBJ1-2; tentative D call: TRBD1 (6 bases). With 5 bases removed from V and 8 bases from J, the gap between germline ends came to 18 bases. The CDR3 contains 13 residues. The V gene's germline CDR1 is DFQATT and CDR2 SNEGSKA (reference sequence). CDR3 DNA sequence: TGCAGTGCTGGGGGCCCGTGGGAAGTGGGCTACACCTTC. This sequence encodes CSAGGPWEVGYTF.

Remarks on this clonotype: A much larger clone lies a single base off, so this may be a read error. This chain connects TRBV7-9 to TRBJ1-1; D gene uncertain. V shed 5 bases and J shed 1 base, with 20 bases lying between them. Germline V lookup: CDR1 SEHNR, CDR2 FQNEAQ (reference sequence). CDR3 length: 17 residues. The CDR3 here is CASSQGRSSGPNTEAFF. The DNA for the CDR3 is TGTGCCAGCAGCCAAGGTAGGTCCTCGGGCCCGAACACTGAAGCTTTCTTT.

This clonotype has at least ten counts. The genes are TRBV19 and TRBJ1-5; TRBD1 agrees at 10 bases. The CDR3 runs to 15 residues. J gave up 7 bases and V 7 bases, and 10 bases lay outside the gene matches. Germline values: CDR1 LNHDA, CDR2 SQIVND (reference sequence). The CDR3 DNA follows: TGTGCCAGTACCCGGGGGACAGGGGAAGGGCAGCCCCAGCATTTT. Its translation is CASTRGTGEGQPQHF.

CDR3 in DNA: TGTGCCACCAGTGCTAGAGCCGATGGAGGCCTCTACGAGCAGTACTTC. It specifies CATSARADGGLYEQYF. The V gene is TRBV24-1, the J gene TRBJ2-7, with a possible D match to TRBD2 (5 bases). Looked up from germline, CDR1 is KGHDR and CDR2 is SFDVKD. Trimming shortened V by 5 bases and J by 3 bases, and 19 bases separated the two germline ends. The CDR3 is 16 residues long.

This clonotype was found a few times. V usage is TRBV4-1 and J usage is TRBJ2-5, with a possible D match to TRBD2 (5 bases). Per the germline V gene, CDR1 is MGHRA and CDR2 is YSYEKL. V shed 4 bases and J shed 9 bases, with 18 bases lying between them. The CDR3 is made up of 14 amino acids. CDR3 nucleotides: TGCGCCAGCAGCCCCTCCCGAATTGGAGCGGCCCAGTACTTC. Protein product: CASSPSRIGAAQYF.

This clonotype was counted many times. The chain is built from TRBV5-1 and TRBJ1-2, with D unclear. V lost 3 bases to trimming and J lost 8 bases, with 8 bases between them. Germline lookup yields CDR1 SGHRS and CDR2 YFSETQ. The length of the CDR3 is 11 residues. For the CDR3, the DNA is TGCGCCAGCAGCTCGGGAGGAGGCTACACCTTC. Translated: CASSSGGGYTF.

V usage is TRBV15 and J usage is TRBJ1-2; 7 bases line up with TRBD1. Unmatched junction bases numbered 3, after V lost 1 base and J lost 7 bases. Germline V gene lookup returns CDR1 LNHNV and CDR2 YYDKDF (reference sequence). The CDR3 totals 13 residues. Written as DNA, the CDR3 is TGTGCCACCAGCAGAGGACAGGGCTCTGGCTACACCTTC. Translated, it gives CATSRGQGSGYTF.

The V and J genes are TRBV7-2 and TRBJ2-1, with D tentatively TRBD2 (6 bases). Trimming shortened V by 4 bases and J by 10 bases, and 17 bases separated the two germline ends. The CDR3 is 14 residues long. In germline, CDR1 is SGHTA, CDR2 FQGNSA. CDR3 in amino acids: CASSSGSFGGEQFF. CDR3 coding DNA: TGTGCCAGCAGCTCTGGTTCGTTTGGAGGGGAGCAGTTCTTC.

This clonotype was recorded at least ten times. The CDR3 nucleotides are TGTGCCATCAGTGGCGGGAGTGCCCCGAGGGACCAAGAGACCCAGTACTTC. It encodes CAISGGSAPRDQETQYF. The chain employs TRBV10-3 and TRBJ2-5, with 7 positions matching TRBD2. Germline V CDR1 and CDR2: ENHRY, SYGVKD. V was pared by 4 bases and J by 0 bases, with 11 bases of the junction left unmatched. There are 17 residues in the CDR3.

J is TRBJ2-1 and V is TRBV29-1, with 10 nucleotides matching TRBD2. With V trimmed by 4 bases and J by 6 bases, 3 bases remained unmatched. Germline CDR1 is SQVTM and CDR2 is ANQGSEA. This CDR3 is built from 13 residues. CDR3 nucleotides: TGCAGCGTTGCAGAGCGGGAGGGCAATGAGCAGTTCTTC. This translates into CSVAEREGNEQFF.

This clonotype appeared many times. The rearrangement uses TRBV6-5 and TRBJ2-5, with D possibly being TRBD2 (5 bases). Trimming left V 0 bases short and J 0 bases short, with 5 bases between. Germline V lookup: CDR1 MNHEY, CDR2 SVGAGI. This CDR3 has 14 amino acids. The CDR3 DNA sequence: TGTGCCAGCAGTTACTCGGACTACCAAGAGACCCAGTACTTC. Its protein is CASSYSDYQETQYF.

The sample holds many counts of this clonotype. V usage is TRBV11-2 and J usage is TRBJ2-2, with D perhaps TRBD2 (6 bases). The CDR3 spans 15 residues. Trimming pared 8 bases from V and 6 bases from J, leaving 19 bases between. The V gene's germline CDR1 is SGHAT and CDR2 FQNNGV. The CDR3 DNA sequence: TGTGCCAGCTCTTATGTCCTGGGCGGGGCCGGGGAGCTGTTTTTT. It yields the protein CASSYVLGGAGELFF. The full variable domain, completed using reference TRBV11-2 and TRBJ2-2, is EAGVAQSPRYKIIEKRQSVAFWCNPISGHATLYWYQQILGQGPKLLIQFQNNGVVDDSQLPKDRFSAERLKGVDSTLKIQPAKLEDSAVYLCASSYVLGGAGELFFGEGSRLTVL.

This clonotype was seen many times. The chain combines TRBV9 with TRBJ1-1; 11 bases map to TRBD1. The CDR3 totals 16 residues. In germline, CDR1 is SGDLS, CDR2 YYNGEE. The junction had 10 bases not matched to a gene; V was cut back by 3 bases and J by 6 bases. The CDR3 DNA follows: TGTGCCAGCAGCGCGGGGACAGGGGGATGGGTCGCTGAAGCTTTCTTT. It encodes CASSAGTGGWVAEAFF.

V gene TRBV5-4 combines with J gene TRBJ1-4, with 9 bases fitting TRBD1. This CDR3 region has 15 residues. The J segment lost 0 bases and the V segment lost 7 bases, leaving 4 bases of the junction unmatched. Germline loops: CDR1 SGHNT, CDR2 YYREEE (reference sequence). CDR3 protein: CASLRQGATNEKLFF. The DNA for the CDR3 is TGTGCCAGCCTACGACAGGGGGCAACTAATGAAAAACTGTTTTTT.

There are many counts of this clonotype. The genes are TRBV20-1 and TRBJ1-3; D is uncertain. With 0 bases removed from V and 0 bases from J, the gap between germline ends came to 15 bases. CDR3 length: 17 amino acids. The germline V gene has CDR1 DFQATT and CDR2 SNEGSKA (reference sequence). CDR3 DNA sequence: TGCAGTGCTAGAGATCCTGGGGTTGGGATCTCTGGAAACACCATATATTTT. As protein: CSARDPGVGISGNTIYF.

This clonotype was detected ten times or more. In nucleotides, the CDR3 is TGTGCCAGCAGCTTAGCCCATTGGGGACAGTACTTGAACACTGAAGCTTTCTTT. Translation gives CASSLAHWGQYLNTEAFF. The chain links TRBV7-8 to TRBJ1-1; TRBD1 matches 7 bases. The CDR3 consists of 18 residues. CDR1 is SGHVS, CDR2 FQNEAQ, per germline. Losses at the gene ends were 0 bases for V and 0 bases for J; bases not matched to a gene: 10.

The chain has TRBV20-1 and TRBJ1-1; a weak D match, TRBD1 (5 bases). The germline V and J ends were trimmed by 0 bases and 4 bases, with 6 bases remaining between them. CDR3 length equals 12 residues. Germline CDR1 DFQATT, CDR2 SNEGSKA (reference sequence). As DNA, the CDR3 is TGCAGTGCTAGAGATGGGGGCACTGAAGCTTTCTTT. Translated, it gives CSARDGGTEAFF.

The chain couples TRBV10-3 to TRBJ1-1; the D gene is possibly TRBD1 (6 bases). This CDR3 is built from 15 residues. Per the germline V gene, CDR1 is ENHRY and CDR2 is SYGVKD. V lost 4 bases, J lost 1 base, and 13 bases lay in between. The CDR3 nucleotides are TGTGCCATCAGTGGCTCCGGACAGTGGAACACTGAAGCTTTCTTT. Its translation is CAISGSGQWNTEAFF.

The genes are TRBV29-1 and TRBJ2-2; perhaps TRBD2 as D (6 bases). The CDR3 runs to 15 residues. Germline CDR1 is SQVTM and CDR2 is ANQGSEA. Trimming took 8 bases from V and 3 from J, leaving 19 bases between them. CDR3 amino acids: CSPGYSGDDTGELFF. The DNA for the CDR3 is TGCAGCCCCGGATATAGCGGAGACGACACCGGGGAGCTGTTTTTT.

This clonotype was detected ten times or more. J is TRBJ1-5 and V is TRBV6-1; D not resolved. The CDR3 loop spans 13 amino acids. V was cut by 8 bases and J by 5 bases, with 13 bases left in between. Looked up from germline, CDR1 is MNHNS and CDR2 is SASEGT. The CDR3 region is CASLETSDQPQHF. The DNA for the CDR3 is TGTGCCAGCCTTGAGACGTCCGATCAGCCCCAGCATTTT.

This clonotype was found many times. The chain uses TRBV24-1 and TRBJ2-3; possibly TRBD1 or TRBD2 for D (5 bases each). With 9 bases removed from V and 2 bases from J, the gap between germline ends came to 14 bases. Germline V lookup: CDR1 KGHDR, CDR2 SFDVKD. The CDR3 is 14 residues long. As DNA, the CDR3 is TGTGCCACCCGGACCGGGGCCAACACAGATACGCAGTATTTT. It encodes CATRTGANTDTQYF.

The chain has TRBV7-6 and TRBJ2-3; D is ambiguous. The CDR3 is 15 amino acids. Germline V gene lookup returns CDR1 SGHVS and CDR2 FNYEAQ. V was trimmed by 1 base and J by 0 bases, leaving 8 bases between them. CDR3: CASSLDTWSTDTQYF. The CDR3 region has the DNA TGTGCCAGCAGCTTAGACACGTGGAGCACAGATACGCAGTATTTT.